The 19 T cell receptor beta chains listed next were all sequenced from one sample in a study of OX40 agonist ivuxolimab in advanced cancers. Profiled with immunoSEQ multiplex PCR; TCRdb holds only in-frame clones, not every one. The sample contains about 33,000 clones, approximately 80% of which appear only once. The sample consisted of CD4+ or CD8+ T cells sorted from blood, taken in a trial of the OX40 agonist ivuxolimab. Receptors were obtained from an adult with an advanced solid tumor such as melanoma, head and neck, liver or kidney cancer.

The V gene is TRBV29-1, the J gene TRBJ1-2; D is unclear. V was pared by 0 bases and J by 6 bases, with 8 bases between. The CDR3 contains 12 residues. Germline values: CDR1 SQVTM, CDR2 ANQGSEA. CDR3 region: CSVEDHYNGYTF. The CDR3, as DNA: TGCAGCGTTGAAGATCATTACAATGGCTACACCTTC.

This chain connects TRBV28 to TRBJ2-7; D remains ambiguous. The CDR3 consists of 16 residues. The germline gives CDR1 MDHEN, CDR2 SYDVKM. Trimming took 6 bases from V and 3 from J, leaving 21 bases between them. The CDR3 coding sequence is TGTGCCAGCAGACCAGGCCCGTTTGGCATAGTCTACGAGCAGTACTTC. This gives the protein CASRPGPFGIVYEQYF.

The rearrangement links TRBV5-6 to TRBJ2-5; maybe TRBD2 (5 bases). Per the germline V gene, CDR1 is SGHDT and CDR2 is YYEEEE. This CDR3 comprises 14 residues. Trimming removed 4 bases at V and 5 bases at J, with 15 bases between. The CDR3, as DNA: TGTGCCAGCAGCGGGGAGCTGGGGTGGGAGACCCAGTACTTC. It is translated as CASSGELGWETQYF.

This clone was seen a single time. The rearrangement joins TRBV7-8 to TRBJ2-7; D call uncertain. The V end lost 1 base, the J end lost 5 bases, and 9 bases lay between the germline ends. The germline V gene has CDR1 SGHVS and CDR2 FQNEAQ. This CDR3 region has 13 residues. The DNA for the CDR3 is TGTGCCAGCAGCTTAGATCCCTCTAACGAGCAGTACTTC. Translation gives CASSLDPSNEQYF.

The V call is TRBV11-3, the J call TRBJ2-3; D may correspond to TRBD1 or TRBD2 (5 bases each). CDR3 length: 15 residues. Germline V CDR1 and CDR2: SGHNT, YENEEA. V dropped 5 bases and J dropped 2 bases, with 14 bases sitting between them. CDR3 loop: CASSPGTVITDTQYF. The CDR3 region has the DNA TGTGCCAGCAGCCCGGGGACGGTGATCACAGATACGCAGTATTTT.

Of note for this clone: This sample includes further DNA sequences coding for the same CDR3. The J gene is TRBJ2-7, the V gene TRBV7-2, with TRBD1 matching 7 bases. Germline CDR1 is SGHTA and CDR2 is FQGNSA. Unmatched junction bases numbered 9, after V lost 5 bases and J lost 2 bases. The CDR3 loop spans 15 amino acids. DNA of the CDR3: TGTGCCAGCAGCCCCCGGACAGGCTCCCCCTACGAGCAGTACTTC. Its translation is CASSPRTGSPYEQYF. Looking up the rest from reference TRBV7-2 and TRBJ2-7 gives the full variable domain: GAGVSQSPSNKVTEKGKDVELRCDPISGHTALYWYRQSLGQGLEFLIYFQGNSAPDKSGLPSDRFSAERTGGSVSTLTIQRTQQEDSAVYLCASSPRTGSPYEQYFGPGTRLTVT.

This clone was seen a few times. The chain is built from TRBV27 and TRBJ2-3; 9 nucleotides match TRBD2. Looked up from germline, CDR1 is MNHEY and CDR2 is SMNVEV (reference sequence). Trimming took 3 bases from V and 3 from J; bases not matched to a gene: 7. The CDR3 totals 16 residues. The DNA of the CDR3 is TGTGCCAGCAGTTTGAAGGCTAGCGGGATGACAGATACGCAGTATTTT. Translation gives CASSLKASGMTDTQYF.

This clone has a handful of counts. This rearrangement joins TRBV9 to TRBJ2-7; a weak D match, TRBD2 (5 bases). Per germline, CDR1 SGDLS and CDR2 YYNGEE. This CDR3 spans 13 amino acids. Trimming took 4 bases from V and 2 from J, leaving 10 bases between them. The CDR3 loop reads CASSPPGTYEQYF. Here the CDR3 DNA reads TGTGCCAGCAGCCCGCCGGGGACCTACGAGCAGTACTTC.

The chain is built from TRBV27 and TRBJ2-7, with TRBD2 matching over 8 bases. This CDR3 region has 15 residues. Per the germline V gene, CDR1 is MNHEY and CDR2 is SMNVEV (reference sequence). V was pared by 4 bases and J by 3 bases, with 8 bases of the junction left unmatched. The DNA of the CDR3 is TGTGCCAGCAGTTATCGAGCGGGGGTGGTCTACGAGCAGTACTTC. Amino acid sequence: CASSYRAGVVYEQYF.

This sequence joins TRBV27 and TRBJ1-1; TRBD1 is a possible D gene (5 bases). CDR3 length: 13 residues. The ends were cut back, 3 bases at V and 7 bases at J, with 12 bases in the middle. The germline V gene has CDR1 MNHEY and CDR2 SMNVEV (reference sequence). The CDR3 region is CASSFGTAGEAFF. The CDR3 bases are TGTGCCAGCAGTTTCGGGACTGCCGGTGAAGCTTTCTTT.

The chain employs TRBV7-3 and TRBJ1-2, with 7 bases fitting TRBD1. With V trimmed by 4 bases and J by 6 bases, 5 bases remained unmatched. CDR3 length: 13 amino acids. The germline CDR1 and CDR2 sequences are SGHTA and FQGTGA. The DNA of the CDR3 is TGTGCCAGCAGCTCCACAGGGGTGGATGGCTACACCTTC. Protein: CASSSTGVDGYTF.

The rearrangement joins TRBV6-6 to TRBJ2-7; possibly TRBD2 for D (6 bases). The CDR3 contains 16 residues. V shed 5 bases and J shed 7 bases, with 24 bases lying between them. Germline V gene data show CDR1 as MNHNY and CDR2 as SVGAGI (reference sequence). The CDR3 sequence is CASSPYPGLITFEQYF. CDR3 in DNA: TGTGCCAGCAGTCCATACCCGGGACTGATTACGTTTGAGCAGTACTTC.

The V and J genes are TRBV7-6 and TRBJ2-1, with a weak D call TRBD2 (5 bases). Looked up from germline, CDR1 is SGHVS and CDR2 is FNYEAQ. The CDR3 covers 16 residues. The V gene lost 5 bases and the J gene lost 6 bases, with 20 bases spanning the gap. The CDR3 DNA reads TGTGCCAGCAGCGCCTTCTCCGCCGGGGTGGGCAATGAGCAGTTCTTC. This codes for CASSAFSAGVGNEQFF.

The chain carries TRBV4-1 and TRBJ2-7; weak D call: TRBD1 (6 bases). V was clipped by 4 bases and J by 0 bases, with 19 bases between them. The CDR3 totals 17 residues. Germline CDR1 reads MGHRA; CDR2 reads YSYEKL. The chain's CDR3 is CASSLLDGQQNSYEQYF. The CDR3 coding sequence is TGCGCCAGCAGCCTACTCGACGGACAGCAAAACTCCTACGAGCAGTACTTC.

V is TRBV4-1 and J is TRBJ2-5; TRBD2 agrees at 11 bases. Germline CDR1 reads MGHRA; CDR2 reads YSYEKL. Unmatched junction bases numbered 8, after V lost 1 base and J lost 4 bases. The CDR3 is made up of 17 amino acids. In DNA, the CDR3 is TGCGCCAGCAGCCAAGGGGCGGTAGCGGGGGGGAGAGAGACCCAGTACTTC. It is translated as CASSQGAVAGGRETQYF.

This sequence joins TRBV28 and TRBJ2-7, with 7 bases that match TRBD2. Germline loops: CDR1 MDHEN, CDR2 SYDVKM. The CDR3 totals 15 residues. The V gene end was trimmed by 6 bases and the J gene end by 3 bases; junction bases not matched to a gene: 11. The CDR3 DNA is TGTGCCAGCAGCCTGTGGCGGGAGACCCTCTACGAGCAGTACTTC. Amino acids: CASSLWRETLYEQYF.

In this sample, this clone turned up once. The rearrangement links TRBV6-5 to TRBJ1-1; a possible D gene is TRBD1 (6 bases). Per germline, CDR1 MNHEY and CDR2 SVGAGI. This CDR3 is built from 13 residues. The ends were cut back, 4 bases at V and 3 bases at J, with 9 bases in the middle. The chain's CDR3 is CASSWGHHTEAFF. The CDR3 DNA sequence: TGTGCCAGCAGTTGGGGACACCACACTGAAGCTTTCTTT.

The chain has TRBV9 and TRBJ2-5, with a possible D match to TRBD2 (7 bases). Deletions cut 3 bases from V and 0 bases from J, with 18 bases between. The germline V gene has CDR1 SGDLS and CDR2 YYNGEE. The CDR3 runs 17 residues. CDR3 sequence (DNA): TGTGCCAGCAGCGCCCCTGGGGGGGCCCCTTACCAAGAGACCCAGTACTTC. Protein product: CASSAPGGAPYQETQYF.

V is TRBV21-1 and J is TRBJ2-1; TRBD1 reflects the table's D call only, with no check against the DNA. TRBV21-1 corresponds to a pseudogene. The CDR3 is 15 amino acids. CDR3 sequence: CATQWGQVSYNEQFF. In DNA, the CDR3 is TGTGCCACCCAGTGGGGACAGGTCTCCTACAATGAGCAGTTCTTC.